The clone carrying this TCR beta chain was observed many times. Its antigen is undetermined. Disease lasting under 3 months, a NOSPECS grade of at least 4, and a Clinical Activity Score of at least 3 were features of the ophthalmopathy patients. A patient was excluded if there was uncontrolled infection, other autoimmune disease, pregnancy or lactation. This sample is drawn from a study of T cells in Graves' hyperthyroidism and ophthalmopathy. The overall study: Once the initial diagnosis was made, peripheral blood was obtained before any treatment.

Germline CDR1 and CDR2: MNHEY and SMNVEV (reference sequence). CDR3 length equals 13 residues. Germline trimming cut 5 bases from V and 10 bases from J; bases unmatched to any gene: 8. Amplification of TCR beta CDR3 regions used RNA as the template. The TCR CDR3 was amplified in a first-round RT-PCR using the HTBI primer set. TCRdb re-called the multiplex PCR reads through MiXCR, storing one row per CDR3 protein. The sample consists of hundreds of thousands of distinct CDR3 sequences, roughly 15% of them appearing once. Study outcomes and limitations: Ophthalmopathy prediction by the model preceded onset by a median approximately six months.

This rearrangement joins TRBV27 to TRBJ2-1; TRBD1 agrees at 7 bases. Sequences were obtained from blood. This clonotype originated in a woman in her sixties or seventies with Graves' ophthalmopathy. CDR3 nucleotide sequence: TGTGCCAGCAGTCTTGAAGGGGGCAGGGAGCAGTTCTTC. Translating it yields CASSLEGGREQFF.